This T cell receptor beta chain originates from a study of liver allograft versus peripheral blood T cells. Overall study: In transplanted livers, T cell receptor repertoires were compared with those found in the recipients' peripheral blood.

Study conclusions and caveats: Peripheral blood T cell receptor repertoires reportedly differed from those found within liver allografts.

For this clonotype: Its target is unknown.

V dropped 1 base and J dropped 0 bases, with 7 bases sitting between them. Per germline, CDR1 DFQATT and CDR2 SNEGSKA (reference sequence). This CDR3 spans 13 amino acids. TCRdb itself ran the reads through MiXCR, one entry per CDR3 protein. This repertoire shows fewer than 7,000 distinct CDR3 sequences, approximately 16% found once; its top ten account for 7% to 8.5%. The source is a human patient who had a liver transplant. Some of these T cells may belong to the graft donor. This chain joins TRBV20-1 and TRBJ2-7, with no clear D. In DNA, the CDR3 is TGCAGTGCTAGAGTCAAGAGCTCCTACGAGCAGTACTTC. Translation gives CSARVKSSYEQYF.